Described below is a single T cell receptor (beta chain) sequence and its context. Its antigen is not yet known. No quality values exist for individual bases; no much larger clone is one base distant. This entry is derived from a study of T cell responses to AZD1222 COVID-19 vaccine (dated by TCRdb to the early 2020s). For the wider study: AZD1222 recipients with second doses at about 4 weeks or about 12 weeks were pooled, because spike-specific TCR depth and breadth did not differ between schedules. A total of 233 trial participants underwent TCR sequencing, of whom 200 to 220 had received two doses of AZD1222 and about 25 had received two doses of the MenACWY control vaccine. Trial participants were enrolled into age subgroups of 18-55, 56-69 and 70-plus years, which contained approximately 150, 28 and 58 TCR-sequenced participants, respectively.

The CDR3 regions of human TCRbeta chains were analyzed by immunosequencing. The source study handled its data this way. Repertoire TCRs were checked for matches against a reference library of SARS-CoV-2-specific TCRs that had been generated using the MIRA antigen-specificity platform. Breadth meant the fraction of unique TCRs that were SARS-CoV-2-associated, whereas depth meant the fraction of total T cells that were SARS-CoV-2-associated. Using the MIRA data, each spike-specific TCR was assigned both to the spike region to which the TCR was reactive and to a CD4 or CD8 class. Log10-transformed breadth and depth values were compared by one-way ANOVA with Sidak's multiple comparisons tests. Not all clones reach the TCRdb copy of this immuneACCESS table, which keeps in-frame sequences only. Checked studies attribute under half of the gap to unresolved V genes and leave the rest unexplained. That table gives V, J and clone size, and the DNA gave D and trimming. The sample contains roughly 70,000 clones, 85% of them found a single time. Jointly, the top ten make up around 21% of the sample.

On the study overall, not on this receptor specifically: Conclusions about previously exposed vaccinees are limited, since just five to seven AZD1222 recipients were seropositive for SARS-CoV-2 at baseline. Reportedly, almost half of the unique spike-specific TCRs recognized epitopes lying outside the regions that are mutated in the B.1.351 and B.1.1.7 variants. Vaccine-associated CD4 TCRs spanned the whole spike protein, with dominant responses in regions 160-218 and 743-854. Participants were mostly white British, with more females than males. The authors suggested clonal diversity may have been underestimated. Spike-specific TCR breadth and depth rose significantly after two AZD1222 doses compared with day 0 and with MenACWY recipients. In the small 56-69-year group, the increase in depth fell short of significance, most likely because of low power. Because no day 14 peak-response samples were available, the repertoires could be characterized only after the peak T cell response.

The time point label here, explained by the study, means: baseline before first vaccination. Vaccinee samples came from UK trials COV001 and COV002, including a single-blind randomized controlled phase 2/3 trial of AZD1222 (ChAdOx1 nCoV-19) in healthy adults. For TCRbeta chain sequencing, PBMC samples were collected from trial participants at day 0 and at day 28 after the second dose. As encoded in the germline V gene (reference sequence), CDR1 is SGHNT while CDR2 is YYREEE. The CDR3 measures 16 amino acids from cysteine to phenylalanine. Just the 48-base CDR3 DNA is kept, in frame starting at base 1. Trimmed from V: 1 base; trimmed from J: 7 bases; junction bases lacking a gene match: 10.

The sequence was obtained from an adult in good health. The specimen comprised peripheral blood, sampled on day 0 of AZD1222 vaccination. The rearrangement joined TRBV5-4 to TRBJ2-1; 8 bases in between match TRBD2. This receptor has the CDR3 CASSLNPTGGRNEQFF. The bases are TGTGCCAGCAGCTTGAACCCAACGGGGGGGAGGAATGAGCAGTTCTTC.